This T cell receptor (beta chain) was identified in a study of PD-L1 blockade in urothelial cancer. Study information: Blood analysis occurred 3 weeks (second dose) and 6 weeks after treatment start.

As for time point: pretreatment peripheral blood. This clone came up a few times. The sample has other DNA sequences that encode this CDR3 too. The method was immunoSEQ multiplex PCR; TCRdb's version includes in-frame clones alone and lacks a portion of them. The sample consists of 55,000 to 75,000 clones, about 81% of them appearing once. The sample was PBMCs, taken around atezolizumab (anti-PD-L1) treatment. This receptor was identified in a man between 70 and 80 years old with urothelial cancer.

In nucleotides, the CDR3 is TGCAGCGTTGAAGCAGGAGGTCCTAACTATGGCTACACCTTC. The encoded protein is CSVEAGGPNYGYTF. The V and J genes are TRBV29-1 and TRBJ1-2; D unresolved. This CDR3 contains 14 residues. Trimming shortened V by 1 base and J by 0 bases, and 9 bases separated the two germline ends. Germline V gene sequence: CDR1 SQVTM, CDR2 ANQGSEA.